Listed below are T cell receptor beta chains from one sample, sequenced in a study of radiation and T cells in renal cell carcinoma. Generated by immunoSEQ multiplex PCR, the TCRdb table keeps only in-frame clones and is missing some. The sample holds about 60,000 clones, around 78% seen once. The sample here was blood, taken from a patient whose treatment included radiotherapy and nephrectomy. Receptor source: a man in his 60s with renal cell carcinoma. Each CDR3 is given with its conserved first and last residue.

V	CDR3
TRBV25-1	CASSVDTEQFF
TRBV9	CASSVAGGRNSPLHF
TRBV19	CASSTRQSTDTQYF
TRBV5-1	CASSSTGPRGTEAFF
TRBV18	CASSPWPSSNEKLFF
TRBV11-3	CASSQTRAGNTIYF
TRBV6-1	CASTELPGSSYEQYF
TRBV5-1	CASSLPLGGQETQYF
TRBV19	CASSRLPGNTGELFF
TRBV9	CASSILTDTQYF
TRBV5-5	CASRKNTEAFF